This TCR beta chain was documented in a study of T cell repertoires in cytomegalovirus infection. Study results and limitations: HLA-C-restricted TCR beta clonotypes specific for CMV led the ex vivo response. Of the TCR beta families, the public ones yielded a cumulative frequency that identified carriers of CMV plus the relevant HLA.

This clonotype was detected a few times. Its antigen is still unknown. TCRdb passed the reads through MiXCR, listing each CDR3 protein once. The table records hundreds of thousands of distinct CDR3 sequences, about a third of them present only once. This TCR derives from a human donor in good health (CMV status not recorded). Some clones in this sample may be carry-over from other donors' samples. Source material: PBMCs.

CDR3 sequence reads: CASSYSLSTLEKLFF. The CDR3 DNA sequence: TGTGCCAGCAGTTACTCGTTGTCGACCCTTGAAAAACTGTTTTTT. This sequence joins TRBV6-6 and TRBJ1-4, with no clear D. V was pared by 0 bases and J by 7 bases, with 12 bases between. Germline lookup yields CDR1 MNHNY and CDR2 SVGAGI (reference sequence). This CDR3 comprises 15 residues.